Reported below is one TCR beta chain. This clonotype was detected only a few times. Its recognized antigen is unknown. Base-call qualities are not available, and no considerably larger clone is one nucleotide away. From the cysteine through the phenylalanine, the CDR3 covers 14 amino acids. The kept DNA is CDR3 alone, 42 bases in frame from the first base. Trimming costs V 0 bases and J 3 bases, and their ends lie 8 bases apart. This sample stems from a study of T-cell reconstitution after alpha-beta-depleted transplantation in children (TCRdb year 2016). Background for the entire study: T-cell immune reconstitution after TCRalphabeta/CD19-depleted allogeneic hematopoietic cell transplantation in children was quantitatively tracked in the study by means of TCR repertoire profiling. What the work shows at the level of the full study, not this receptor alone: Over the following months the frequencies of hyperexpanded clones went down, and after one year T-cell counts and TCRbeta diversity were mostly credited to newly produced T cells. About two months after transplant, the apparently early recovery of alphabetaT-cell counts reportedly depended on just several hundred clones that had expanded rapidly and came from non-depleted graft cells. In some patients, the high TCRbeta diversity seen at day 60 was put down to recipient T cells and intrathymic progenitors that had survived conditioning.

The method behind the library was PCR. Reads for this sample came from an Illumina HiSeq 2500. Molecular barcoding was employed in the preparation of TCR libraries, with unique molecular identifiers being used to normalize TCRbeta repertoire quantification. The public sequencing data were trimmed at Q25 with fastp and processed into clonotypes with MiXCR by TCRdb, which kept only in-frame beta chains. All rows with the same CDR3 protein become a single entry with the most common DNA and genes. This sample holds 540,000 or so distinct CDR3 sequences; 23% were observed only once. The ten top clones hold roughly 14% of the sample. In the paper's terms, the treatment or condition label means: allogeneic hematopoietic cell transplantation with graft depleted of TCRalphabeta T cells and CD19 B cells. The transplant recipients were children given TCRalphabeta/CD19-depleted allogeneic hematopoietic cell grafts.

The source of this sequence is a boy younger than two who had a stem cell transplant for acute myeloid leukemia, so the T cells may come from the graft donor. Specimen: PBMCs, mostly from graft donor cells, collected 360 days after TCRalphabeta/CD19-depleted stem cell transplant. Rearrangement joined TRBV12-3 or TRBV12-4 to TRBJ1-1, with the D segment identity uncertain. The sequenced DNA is TGTGCCAGCAGTTTAGCGCGACCTTACACTGAAGCTTTCTTT. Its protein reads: CASSLARPYTEAFF.